This T cell receptor (beta chain) was recovered during a study of blood T cell repertoires in COVID-19. Sequencing used immunoSEQ multiplex PCR; TCRdb keeps in-frame clones, though not all of them. This table has 70,000 to 80,000 clones, approximately 87% appearing once. This CDR3 region has 17 residues. Germline loops: CDR1 SGHNT, CDR2 YYREEE (reference sequence). A word on this clone: One end of the junction is discordant with germline, which a read error may explain.

The J gene is TRBJ2-1, the V gene TRBV5-4, with 14 bases identical to TRBD2. Sample: peripheral blood. The receptor's source is an elderly man in a cohort sampled during active COVID-19. CDR3 sequence (DNA): TGTGCCAGCAGGTTGGGACTAGCGGGGGTGTCTTACAATGAGCAGTTCTTC. It yields the protein CASRLGLAGVSYNEQFF.